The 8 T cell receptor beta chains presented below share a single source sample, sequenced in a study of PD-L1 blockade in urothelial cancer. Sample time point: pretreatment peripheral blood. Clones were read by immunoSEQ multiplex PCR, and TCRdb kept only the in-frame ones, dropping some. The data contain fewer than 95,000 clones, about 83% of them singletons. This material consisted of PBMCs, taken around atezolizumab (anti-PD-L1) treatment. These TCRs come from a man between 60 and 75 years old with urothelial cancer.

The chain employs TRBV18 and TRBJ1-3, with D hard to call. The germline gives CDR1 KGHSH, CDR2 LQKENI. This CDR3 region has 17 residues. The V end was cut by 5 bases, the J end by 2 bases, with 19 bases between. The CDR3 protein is CASSIARYGATGNTIYF. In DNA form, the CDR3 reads TGTGCCAGCTCAATCGCCAGGTACGGCGCTACTGGAAACACCATATATTTT.

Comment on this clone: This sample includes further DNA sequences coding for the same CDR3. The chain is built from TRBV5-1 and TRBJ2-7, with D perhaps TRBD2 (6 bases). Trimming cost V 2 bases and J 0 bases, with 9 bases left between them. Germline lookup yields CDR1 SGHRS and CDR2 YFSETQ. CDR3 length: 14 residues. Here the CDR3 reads CASSFGGNSYEQYF. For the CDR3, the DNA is TGCGCCAGCAGCTTTGGGGGGAACTCCTACGAGCAGTACTTC. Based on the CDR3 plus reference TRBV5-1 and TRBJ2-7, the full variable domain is KAGVTQTPRYLIKTRGQQVTLSCSPISGHRSVSWYQQTPGQGLQFLFEYFSETQRNKGNFPGRFSGRQFSNSRSEMNVSTLELGDSALYLCASSFGGNSYEQYFGPGTRLTVT.

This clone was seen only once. In nucleotides, the CDR3 is TGCGCCAGCAGCCAACTAGCGGGAGGGGGAGAGACCCAGTACTTC. It translates to CASSQLAGGGETQYF. The chain recombines TRBV4-3 with TRBJ2-5; 12 nucleotides agree with TRBD2. The ends lost 2 bases at V and 4 bases at J; junction bases unmatched: 2. Germline values: CDR1 LGHNA, CDR2 YSLEER. There are 15 residues in the CDR3.

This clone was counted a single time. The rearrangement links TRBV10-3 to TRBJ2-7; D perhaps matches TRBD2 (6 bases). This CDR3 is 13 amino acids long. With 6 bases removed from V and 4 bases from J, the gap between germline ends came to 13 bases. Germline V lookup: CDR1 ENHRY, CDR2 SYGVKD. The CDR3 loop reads CAIRVADGYEQYF. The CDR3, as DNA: TGTGCCATCAGAGTAGCGGATGGATACGAGCAGTACTTC.

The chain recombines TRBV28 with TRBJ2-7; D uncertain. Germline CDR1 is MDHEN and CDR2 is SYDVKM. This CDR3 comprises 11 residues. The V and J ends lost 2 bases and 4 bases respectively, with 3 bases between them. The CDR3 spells CASSLTYEQYF. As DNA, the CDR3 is TGTGCCAGCAGTTTAACTTACGAGCAGTACTTC.

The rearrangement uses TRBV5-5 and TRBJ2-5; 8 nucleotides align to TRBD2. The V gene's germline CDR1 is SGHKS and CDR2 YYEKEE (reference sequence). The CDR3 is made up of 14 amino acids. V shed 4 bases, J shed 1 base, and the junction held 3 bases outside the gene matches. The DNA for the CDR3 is TGTGCCAGCAGCCCGGGGGGGACCCAAGAGACCCAGTACTTC. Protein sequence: CASSPGGTQETQYF.

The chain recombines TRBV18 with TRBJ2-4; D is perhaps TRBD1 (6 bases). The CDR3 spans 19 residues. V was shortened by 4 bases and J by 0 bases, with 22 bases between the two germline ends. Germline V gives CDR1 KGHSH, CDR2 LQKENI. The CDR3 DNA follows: TGTGCCAGCTCACAGAATTACCGGGACATTATTTCAGCCAAAAACATTCAGTACTTC. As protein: CASSQNYRDIISAKNIQYF.

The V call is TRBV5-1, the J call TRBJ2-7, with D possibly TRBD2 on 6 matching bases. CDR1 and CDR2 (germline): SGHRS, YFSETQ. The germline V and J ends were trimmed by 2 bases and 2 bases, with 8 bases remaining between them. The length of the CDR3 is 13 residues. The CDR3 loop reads CASSFSGPYEQYF. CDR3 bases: TGCGCCAGCAGCTTCAGCGGGCCCTACGAGCAGTACTTC.